What follows is one TCR beta chain and its context. Its target is not known. Via MiXCR, TCRdb re-called the reads, giving one row per CDR3 protein. The sample shows roughly 3,500 distinct CDR3 sequences, about a sixth of them seen only once. This sample was taken from a study of liver allograft versus peripheral blood T cells. Study-wide background: The authors compared T cell receptor repertoires in transplanted livers with those in the peripheral blood of recipients. Points from the study as a whole: Intragraft liver T cell receptor repertoires reportedly differed from peripheral blood repertoires.

The origin of this receptor is a human patient who had a liver transplant. Some T cells may be supplied by the graft donor.

CDR3 nucleotides: TGTGCCAGCAGTTACGCGGGGGCGCGGAATCAGCCCCAGCATTTT. This codes for CASSYAGARNQPQHF. The gene calls are TRBV6-2 or TRBV6-3 and TRBJ1-5, with D maybe TRBD1 (6 bases). This CDR3 has 15 residues. Germline CDR1 MNHEY, CDR2 SVGEGT. V was pared by 2 bases and J by 4 bases, with 12 bases between.